This TCR beta chain derives from a study of neoadjuvant anti-PD-1 for oral cavity cancer. Study-wide results and caveats: Only a few patients per response group were TCR-analyzed; validation needed. PBMC Gini-index clonality exceeded responders' in non-responders post-nivolumab.

With respect to this clone: Its antigen remains unidentified.

The assay was immunoSEQ multiplex PCR, and TCRdb's table has in-frame clones only and misses some. The sample records 9,500 to 15,000 clones, 71% being singletons. Germline CDR1 reads SNHLY; CDR2 reads FYNNEI. The CDR3 spans 14 residues. V lost 4 bases to trimming and J lost 5 bases; unmatched junction nucleotides: 7. Noted time point: after neoadjuvant nivolumab, at surgical resection. Cohort: HPV-negative, locally advanced oral cavity squamous cell carcinoma patients. This rearrangement joins TRBV2 to TRBJ2-5, with 7 positions matching TRBD2. Source: PBMCs, taken after nivolumab (anti-PD-1) treatment. The TCR sequence derives from a person aged 40-85 years with oral cavity squamous cell carcinoma. The CDR3: CASSGGGIRETQYF. DNA of the CDR3: TGTGCCAGCAGTGGGGGGGGAATCCGGGAGACCCAGTACTTC.